This TCR beta chain came from a study of blood T cell repertoires in COVID-19. For the study at large: COVID-19 samples from acute and convalescent phases originated in the United States, Italy and Spain. T cells, B-cell-depleted T cells, or PBMCs provided the cDNA or gDNA that served as material.

Germline values: CDR1 KGHSH, CDR2 LQKENI. The CDR3 has 15 residues. V lost 1 base and J 2 bases, leaving 11 bases between the germline ends. Authors' methods: Amplifying reference gene primers gave estimates of nucleated cell counts. Sequenced by immunoSEQ multiplex PCR; TCRdb stores in-frame clones only, minus some. The V and J calls and clone size are taken from that table; D and trimming were inferred from the DNA. The sample yields about 160,000 clones, roughly four fifths seen once. Sequencing used peripheral blood. V is TRBV18 and J is TRBJ1-1; D is ambiguous. This sequence originates from a man aged 55 to 70 with active or convalescent COVID-19. CDR3 loop: CASSPRGEGNTEAFF. The CDR3 nucleotides are TGTGCCAGCTCACCACGCGGGGAAGGAAACACTGAAGCTTTCTTT.